This T cell receptor beta chain was recovered during a study of blood T cell repertoires in COVID-19. The CDR3 contains 15 residues. CDR1 and CDR2 (germline): LGHDT, YNNKEL (reference sequence). With 4 bases removed from V and 0 bases from J, the gap between germline ends came to 12 bases. In terms of age and location, participants ranged from about 18 to 95 years and lived in 24 US areas. Allocation to cohorts depended on clinical history reported by the participants. Recovered status applied to Cohort 3 donors who had two consecutive negative PCRs. It also applied to those with clearance or with symptom resolution. TCRdb keeps only in-frame clones here, not all; method: immunoSEQ multiplex PCR. Of around 330,000 clones in the sample, roughly nine tenths were seen once.

Material: PBMCs or T cells enriched from blood (not recorded which). This TCR was recovered from a man aged 55 to 70 who had recovered from COVID-19. This chain joins TRBV3-1 (or the pseudogene TRBV3-2) and TRBJ1-2; D is unresolved. CDR3 sequence (DNA): TGTGCCAGCAGCCCGCGTCGGTCCCCTAACTATGGCTACACCTTC. Protein sequence: CASSPRRSPNYGYTF.